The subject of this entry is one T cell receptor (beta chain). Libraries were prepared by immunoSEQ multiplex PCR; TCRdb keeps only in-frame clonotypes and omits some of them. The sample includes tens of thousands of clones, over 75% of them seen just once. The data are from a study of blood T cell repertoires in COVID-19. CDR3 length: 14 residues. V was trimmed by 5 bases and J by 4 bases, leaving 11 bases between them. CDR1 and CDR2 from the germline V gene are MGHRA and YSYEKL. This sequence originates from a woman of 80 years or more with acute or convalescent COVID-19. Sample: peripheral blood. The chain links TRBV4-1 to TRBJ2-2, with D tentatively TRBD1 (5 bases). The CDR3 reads CASSSRQTTGELFF. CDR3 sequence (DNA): TGCGCCAGCAGCTCGCGACAGACCACCGGGGAGCTGTTTTTT.